This T cell receptor (beta chain) was sequenced for a study of cytotoxic CD8 clonotypes in ibrutinib-treated CLL. Overall study: On average, 94,082 productive rearrangements and 255,043 productive templates per sample.

Comments on this clone: Antigen unknown.

Repertoires were generated with immunoSEQ multiplex PCR, while TCRdb's copy carries only in-frame clones and drops some. The table includes about 130,000 clones, roughly 80% detected once. Whole-study findings and limits: Treatment left the uncommon public clonotypes either contracted or stable in frequency.

The receptor comes from a human donor with chronic lymphocytic leukemia. Sequenced material: PBMCs, taken after 24 months of ibrutinib treatment.

In nucleotides, the CDR3 is TGTGCCAGCAGCCCGCGGCTTAATGAAAAACTGTTTTTT. The encoded protein is CASSPRLNEKLFF. This chain links TRBV11-2 with TRBJ1-4; D is ambiguous. Trimming removed 5 bases from V and 4 bases from J, with 8 bases in between. The CDR3 has 13 residues. Germline values: CDR1 SGHAT, CDR2 FQNNGV.